Reported below is one T cell receptor (beta chain). This clonotype was seen a single time. Its cognate antigen has yet to be identified. Base qualities were left out, and no much larger clone turns up one base away. On its own, one read is weak support. Taken from the germline V gene (reference sequence), the CDR1 and CDR2 loops are DFQATT and SNEGSKA. The CDR3 runs 13 amino acids, cysteine and phenylalanine included. The entry retains the CDR3 DNA only, 39 bases that are in frame from base 1. Trimming costs V 0 bases and J 0 bases, and their ends lie 5 bases apart. The data belong to a study of blood T cells in healthy people across ages (dated by TCRdb to the mid-2010s). For the wider study: In model experiments, template switching captured about one uniquely barcoded TCR beta cDNA molecule for every two T cells. Using deep sequencing normalized with unique cDNA molecular identifiers, the study measured how TCR beta repertoire diversity changes with age. Four age groups were formed from the donors: young (average about 16 years), middle-aged (approximately 39), aged (62) and long-lived (around 82). Donors of different ages were randomly distributed across sequencing lanes to avoid experimental bias. Using the same blood draw, the study looked at two additional independent replicas of 1 million unique cDNA reads for two donors, one aged 18 to 30 and the other aged 80 or older. The investigation overall reported the following: Because donor CMV infection status was unknown, age-related changes in expanded clonotypes were potentially confounded. Compared with the aged group, more naive CD4+ T cells, fewer expanded clones and increased TCR diversity were shown by the long-lived group, suggesting age selection. Since profiling was done on bulk unsorted PBMCs, naive and antigen-experienced compartments could not be conclusively compared. There was a strong correlation between observed TCR beta diversity and the percentage of naive T cells measured by flow cytometry. Estimates of total diversity based on one million sequenced T cells were regarded as lower bounds and as underestimates. As age increased, observed TCR beta diversity per million T cells dropped in a roughly linear way, and a significant reduction was already evident by age 40.

The method was 5' RACE. TCRdb names Illumina HiSeq 2500 as the instrument used. A second PCR of about 6 to 12 cycles was run with a J-beta primer mix and a sample-barcoded 5' primer. A unique molecular identifier was introduced onto each TCR beta cDNA molecule by a template-switch 5' adaptor carrying 12 random nucleotides. Each sample yielded at least 2.5 million CDR3-containing paired-end reads. All of the RNA was converted into first-strand cDNA using the Mint cDNA synthesis kit, with a TRBC-specific oligonucleotide serving as the primer. All cDNA was treated with uracil-DNA glycosylase and then went through a first 18-cycle PCR with the universal primers M1SS and BC2_uni_R. Processing in the source paper ran as follows. For normalization, 1 million high-quality reads, each with a distinct molecular identifier, were randomly selected from each sample. Reads sharing molecular identifiers were discarded rather than binned into consensus sequences. MiTCR, set to a Q25 quality threshold and the strictest error-elimination algorithm, was used for CDR3 identification, clonotype clustering and error correction. A nonparametric unseen species model with Euler transformation was used to estimate a lower bound on total TCR beta diversity. TCRdb reanalyzed the raw reads on its own, using fastp at Q25 for trimming and MiXCR for clone calling, and kept in-frame beta chains. Identical CDR3 protein sequences are pooled into one entry, listed with their most common genes and DNA. These V and J calls originate from TCRdb's pipeline instead of the authors' own analysis. The sample has approximately 800,000 distinct CDR3 sequences on record, about half of them singletons. 15% to 20% of the sample comes from the top ten.

The approximately 39 donors, aged about 6 to 95 years, were systemically healthy Caucasian individuals from Russia. Each donor gave ten milliliters of peripheral blood, collected into EDTA-treated Vacutainer tubes. Ficoll-Paque density-gradient centrifugation was used to isolate PBMCs, with at least 6.5 million obtained per sample. Total RNA was extracted from PBMCs with Trizol reagent, with at least 5 micrograms obtained per sample. The percentages of naive CD45RAhigh/CD27high T cells were determined by flow cytometry on a PBMC aliquot from every donor. The sequencing input was blood. This sequence was found in a man older than 75 in good health. The sequence is built from TRBV20-1 and TRBJ1-1; no confident D gene assignment can be made. The nucleotide sequence is given as TGCAGTGCTAGAGATCGCCTGAACACTGAAGCTTTCTTT. This sequence encodes CSARDRLNTEAFF.